These T cell receptor beta chains were read from a single sample in a study of human T cells and chemical hapten exposure. TCRdb reprocessed the RACE reads with MiXCR, giving one entry per CDR3 protein. The sample has around 250,000 distinct CDR3 sequences, about 8.1% seen once. This specimen consisted of whole blood, obtained in connection with sensitization to the hapten diphenylcyclopropenone (DPC). These receptors were obtained from a middle-aged woman with alopecia areata. Some clones in this sample may be carry-over from other donors' samples. Both conserved end residues are part of each CDR3. Each record gives: CDR3 protein, CDR3 DNA, D gene, V gene, J gene, clone size. D genes are given only for firm matches. Clone size is stated in some rows and not others, as once, few, many or a class when expanded.

CSVVGGITSGSSLYEQFF	TGCAGCGTTGTGGGGGGGATTACTAGCGGGAGTTCTCTGTATGAGCAGTTCTTC	TRBD2	TRBV29-1	TRBJ2-1	few
CASSSRDSRTDTQYF	TGTGCCAGCAGCTCCCGGGACTCGCGCACAGATACGCAGTATTTT	-	TRBV5-5	TRBJ2-3	few
CASSPSTAFTDTQYF	TGTGCCAGCAGCCCTTCGACAGCGTTCACAGATACGCAGTATTTT	-	TRBV12-3/TRBV12-4	TRBJ2-3	many
CASSPSGTVGEKLFF	TGTGCCAGCAGTCCATCCGGGACCGTGGGTGAAAAACTGTTTTTT	-	TRBV27	TRBJ1-4	-
CASSSRVGGSYNEQFF	TGTGCCAGCAGTTCCAGGGTCGGGGGGTCCTACAATGAGCAGTTCTTC	TRBD2	TRBV7-9	TRBJ2-1	-
CASAQGSYEQYF	TGTGCCAGCGCACAGGGGTCCTACGAGCAGTACTTC	TRBD1	TRBV6-2/TRBV6-3	TRBJ2-7	few
CASSYNRDSLNTGELFF	TGTGCCAGCAGTTACAACCGGGACAGCCTTAACACCGGGGAGCTGTTTTTT	TRBD1	TRBV6-2/TRBV6-3	TRBJ2-2	-
CASSLVPSGIDNEQFF	TGTGCCAGCAGCTTAGTTCCTAGCGGGATCGACAATGAGCAGTTCTTC	TRBD2	TRBV7-8	TRBJ2-1	many
CASSLEVGEAFF	TGTGCCAGCAGCTTAGAGGTAGGGGAGGCTTTCTTT	-	TRBV7-9	TRBJ1-1	many
CASSLVHEQYF	TGTGCCAGCAGTTTAGTACACGAGCAGTACTTC	-	TRBV28	TRBJ2-7	-
CSAPRRDTGNTIYF	TGCAGTGCTCCCCGCCGGGACACGGGGAACACCATATATTTT	-	TRBV20-1	TRBJ1-3	few
CASSFVTSGRYNEQFF	TGTGCCAGCAGCTTCGTAACTAGCGGTCGGTACAATGAGCAGTTCTTC	TRBD2	TRBV5-6	TRBJ2-1	few
CASSLNGQPQHF	TGTGCCAGCAGTTTAAACGGCCAGCCCCAGCATTTT	-	TRBV28	TRBJ1-5	-
CAISEGSGSSTDTQYF	TGTGCCATCAGTGAGGGTAGCGGATCTAGCACAGATACGCAGTATTTT	-	TRBV10-3	TRBJ2-3	-
CASTGLAGVGGELFF	TGCGCCAGCACGGGACTAGCGGGAGTAGGCGGGGAGCTGTTTTTT	TRBD2	TRBV5-1	TRBJ2-2	-
CASRTTGTAWNSPLHF	TGTGCCAGCAGAACAACAGGAACCGCCTGGAATTCACCCCTCCACTTT	-	TRBV6-5	TRBJ1-6	-
CASSGPYEQYF	TGTGCCAGCAGCGGGCCTTACGAGCAGTACTTC	-	TRBV3-1	TRBJ2-7	many
CASSLISASDTQYF	TGTGCCAGCAGCTTAATCTCGGCGTCAGATACGCAGTATTTT	-	TRBV7-2	TRBJ2-3	few
CASSPLSGGYSYNEQFF	TGTGCCAGCAGCCCCTTAAGCGGGGGATACTCCTACAATGAGCAGTTCTTC	TRBD2	TRBV11-2	TRBJ2-1	-
CASSLVPSGARDTQYF	TGTGCCAGCAGCTTAGTCCCCAGCGGGGCCCGGGATACGCAGTATTTT	TRBD2	TRBV11-2	TRBJ2-3	many
CASSQSWEGEQYF	TGCGCCAGCAGCCAAAGTTGGGAAGGGGAGCAGTACTTC	-	TRBV4-3	TRBJ2-7	-